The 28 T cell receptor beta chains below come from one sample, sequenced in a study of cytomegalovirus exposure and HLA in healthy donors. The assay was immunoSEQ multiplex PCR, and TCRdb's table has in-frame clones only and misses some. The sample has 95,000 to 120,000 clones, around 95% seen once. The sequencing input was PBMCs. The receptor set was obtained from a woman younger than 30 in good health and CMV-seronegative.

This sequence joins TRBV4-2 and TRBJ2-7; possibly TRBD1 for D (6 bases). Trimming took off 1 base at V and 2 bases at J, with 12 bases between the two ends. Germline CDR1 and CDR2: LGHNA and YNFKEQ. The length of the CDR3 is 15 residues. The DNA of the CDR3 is TGTGCCAGCAGCCAAGGATCAGGGGCTCCCTACGAGCAGTACTTC. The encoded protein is CASSQGSGAPYEQYF.

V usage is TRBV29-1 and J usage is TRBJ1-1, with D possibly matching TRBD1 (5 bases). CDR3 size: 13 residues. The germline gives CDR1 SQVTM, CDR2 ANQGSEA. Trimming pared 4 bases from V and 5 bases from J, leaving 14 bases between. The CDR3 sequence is CSVVGGLVTEAFF. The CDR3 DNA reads TGCAGCGTTGTCGGGGGATTAGTGACTGAAGCTTTCTTT.

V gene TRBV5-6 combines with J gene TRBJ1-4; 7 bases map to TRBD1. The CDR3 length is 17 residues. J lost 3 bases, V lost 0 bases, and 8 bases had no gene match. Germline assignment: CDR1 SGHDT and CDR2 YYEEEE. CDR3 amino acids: CASSLVQGPLPNEKLFF. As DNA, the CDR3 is TGTGCCAGCAGCTTGGTACAGGGGCCACTCCCTAATGAAAAACTGTTTTTT.

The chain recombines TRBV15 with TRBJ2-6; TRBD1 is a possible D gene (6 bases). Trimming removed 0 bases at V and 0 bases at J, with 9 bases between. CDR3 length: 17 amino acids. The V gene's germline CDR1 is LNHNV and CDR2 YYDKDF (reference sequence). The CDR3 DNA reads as TGTGCCACCAGCAGAGATTTCAGGGGCTCTGGGGCCAACGTCCTGACTTTC. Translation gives CATSRDFRGSGANVLTF. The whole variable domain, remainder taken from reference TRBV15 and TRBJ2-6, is DAMVIQNPRYQVTQFGKPVTLSCSQTLNHNVMYWYQQKSSQAPKLLFHYYDKDFNNEADTPDNFQSRRPNTSFCFLDIRSPGLGDTAMYLCATSRDFRGSGANVLTFGAGSRLTVL.

The CDR3 loop is CSVGGTGNEKLFF. In DNA, the CDR3 is TGCAGCGTGGGGGGGACAGGCAACGAAAAACTGTTTTTT. The V call is TRBV29-1, the J call TRBJ1-4, with 8 nucleotides matching TRBD1. Germline loops: CDR1 SQVTM, CDR2 ANQGSEA. With 6 bases clipped from V and 8 bases from J, the junction kept 8 bases outside the gene matches. There are 13 residues in the CDR3.

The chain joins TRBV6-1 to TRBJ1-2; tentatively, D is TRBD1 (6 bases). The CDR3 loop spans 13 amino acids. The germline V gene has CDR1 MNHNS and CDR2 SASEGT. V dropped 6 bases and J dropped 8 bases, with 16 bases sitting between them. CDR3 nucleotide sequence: TGTGCCAGCAGCTCCCAACAGGGTGAAGGCTACACCTTC. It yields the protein CASSSQQGEGYTF.

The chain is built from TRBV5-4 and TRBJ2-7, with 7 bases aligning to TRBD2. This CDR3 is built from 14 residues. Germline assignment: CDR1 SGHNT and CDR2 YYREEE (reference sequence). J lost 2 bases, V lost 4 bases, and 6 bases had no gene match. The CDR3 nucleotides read TGTGCCAGCAGCCCGTGGGGGGGAGCCTACGAGCAGTACTTC. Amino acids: CASSPWGGAYEQYF.

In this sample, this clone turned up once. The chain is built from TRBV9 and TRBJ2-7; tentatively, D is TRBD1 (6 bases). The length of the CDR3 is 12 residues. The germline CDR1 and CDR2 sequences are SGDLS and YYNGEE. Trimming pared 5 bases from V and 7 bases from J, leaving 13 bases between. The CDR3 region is CASSTQGGEQYF. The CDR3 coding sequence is TGTGCCAGCAGTACACAGGGCGGAGAGCAGTACTTC.

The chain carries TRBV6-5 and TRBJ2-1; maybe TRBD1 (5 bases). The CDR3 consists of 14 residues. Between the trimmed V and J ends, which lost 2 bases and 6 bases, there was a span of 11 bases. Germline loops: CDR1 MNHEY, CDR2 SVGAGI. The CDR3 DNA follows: TGTGCCAGCAGTTACACCGACAGAACCAATGAGCAGTTCTTC. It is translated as CASSYTDRTNEQFF.

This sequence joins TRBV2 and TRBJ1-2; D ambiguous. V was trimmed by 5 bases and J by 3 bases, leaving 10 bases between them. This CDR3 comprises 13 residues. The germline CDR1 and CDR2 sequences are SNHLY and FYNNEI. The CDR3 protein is CASSMTTDYGYTF. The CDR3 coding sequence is TGTGCCAGCAGTATGACAACTGACTATGGCTACACCTTC.

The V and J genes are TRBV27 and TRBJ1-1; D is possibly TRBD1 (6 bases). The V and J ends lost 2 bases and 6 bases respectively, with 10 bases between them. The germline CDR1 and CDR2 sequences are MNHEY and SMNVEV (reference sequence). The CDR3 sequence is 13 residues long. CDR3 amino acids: CASSLTYRAEAFF. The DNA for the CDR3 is TGTGCCAGCAGTTTAACCTACAGGGCTGAAGCTTTCTTT.

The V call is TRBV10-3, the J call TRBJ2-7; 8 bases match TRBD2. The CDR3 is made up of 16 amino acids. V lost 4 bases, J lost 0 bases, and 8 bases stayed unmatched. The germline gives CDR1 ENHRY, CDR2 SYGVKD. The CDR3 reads CAISATTSESSYEQYF. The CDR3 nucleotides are TGTGCCATCAGTGCGACGACTAGCGAAAGCTCCTACGAGCAGTACTTC.

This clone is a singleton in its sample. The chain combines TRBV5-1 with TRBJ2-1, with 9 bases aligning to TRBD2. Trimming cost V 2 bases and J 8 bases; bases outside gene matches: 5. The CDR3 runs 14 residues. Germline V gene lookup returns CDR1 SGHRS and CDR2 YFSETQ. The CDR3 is CASSFGLARDEQFF. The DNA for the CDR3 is TGCGCCAGCAGCTTCGGACTAGCGAGGGATGAGCAGTTCTTC.

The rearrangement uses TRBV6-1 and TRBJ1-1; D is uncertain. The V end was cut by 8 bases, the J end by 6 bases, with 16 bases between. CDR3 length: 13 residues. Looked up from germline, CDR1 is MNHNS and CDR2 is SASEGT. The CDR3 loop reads CASPPITEAEAFF. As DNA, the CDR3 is TGTGCCAGCCCGCCTATCACGGAGGCTGAAGCTTTCTTT.

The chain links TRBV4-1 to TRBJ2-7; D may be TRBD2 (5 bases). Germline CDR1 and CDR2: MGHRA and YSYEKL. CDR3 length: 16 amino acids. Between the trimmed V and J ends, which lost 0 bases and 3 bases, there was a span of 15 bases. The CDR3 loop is CASSQDPGVRNYEQYF. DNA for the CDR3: TGCGCCAGCAGCCAAGACCCCGGGGTCCGCAACTACGAGCAGTACTTC.

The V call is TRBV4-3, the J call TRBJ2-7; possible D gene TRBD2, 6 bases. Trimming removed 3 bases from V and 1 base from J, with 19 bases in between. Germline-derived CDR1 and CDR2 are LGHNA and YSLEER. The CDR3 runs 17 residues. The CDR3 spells CASSQGSRGSISYEQYF. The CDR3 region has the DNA TGCGCCAGCAGCCAGGGTTCCCGGGGGTCCATATCCTACGAGCAGTACTTC.

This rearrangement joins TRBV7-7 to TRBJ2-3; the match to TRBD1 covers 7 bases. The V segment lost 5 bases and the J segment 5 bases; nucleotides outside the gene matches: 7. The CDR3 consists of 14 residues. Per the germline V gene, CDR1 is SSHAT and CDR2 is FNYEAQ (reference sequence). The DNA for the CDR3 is TGTGCCAGCAGCGCAACAGGGGTTCAAGATACGCAGTATTTT. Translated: CASSATGVQDTQYF.

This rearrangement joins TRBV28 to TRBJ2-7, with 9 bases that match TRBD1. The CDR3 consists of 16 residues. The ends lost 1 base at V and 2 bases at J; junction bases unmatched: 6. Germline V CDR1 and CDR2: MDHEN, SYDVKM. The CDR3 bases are TGTGCCAGCAGTTTATTAACAGGGGGCTACCCCTACGAGCAGTACTTC. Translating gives CASSLLTGGYPYEQYF.

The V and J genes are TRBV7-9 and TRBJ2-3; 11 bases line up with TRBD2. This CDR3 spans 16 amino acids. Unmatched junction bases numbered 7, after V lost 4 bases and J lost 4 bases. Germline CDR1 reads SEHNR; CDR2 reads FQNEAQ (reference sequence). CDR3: CASSSNSGGGPDTQYF. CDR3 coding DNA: TGTGCCAGCAGCTCCAATAGCGGGGGGGGGCCAGATACGCAGTATTTT.

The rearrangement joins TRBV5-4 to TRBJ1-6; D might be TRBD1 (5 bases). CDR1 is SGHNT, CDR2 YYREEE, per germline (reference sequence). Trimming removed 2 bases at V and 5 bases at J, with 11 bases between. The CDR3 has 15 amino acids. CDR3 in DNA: TGTGCCAGCAGCTTATCACAGGATAATAATTCACCCCTCCACTTT. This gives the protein CASSLSQDNNSPLHF.

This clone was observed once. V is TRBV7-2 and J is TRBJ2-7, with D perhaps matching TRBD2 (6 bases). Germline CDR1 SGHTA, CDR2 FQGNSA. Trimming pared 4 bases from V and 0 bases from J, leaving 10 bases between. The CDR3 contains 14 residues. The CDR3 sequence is CASSSSGLSYEQYF. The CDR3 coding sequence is TGTGCCAGCAGCTCGAGCGGGCTCTCCTACGAGCAGTACTTC.

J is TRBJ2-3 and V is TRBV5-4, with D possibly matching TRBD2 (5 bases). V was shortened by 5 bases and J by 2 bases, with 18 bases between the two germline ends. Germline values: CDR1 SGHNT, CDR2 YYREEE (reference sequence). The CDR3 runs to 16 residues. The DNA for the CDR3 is TGTGCCAGCAGTCAGAGGGCCCTCCCGTTCACAGATACGCAGTATTTT. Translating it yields CASSQRALPFTDTQYF.

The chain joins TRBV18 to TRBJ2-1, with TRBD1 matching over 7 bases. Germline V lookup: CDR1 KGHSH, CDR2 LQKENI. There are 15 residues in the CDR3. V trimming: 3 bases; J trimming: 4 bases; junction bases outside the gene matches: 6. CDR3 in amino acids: CASSPRQGQYNEQFF. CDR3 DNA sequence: TGTGCCAGCTCACCGAGGCAGGGACAGTACAATGAGCAGTTCTTC.

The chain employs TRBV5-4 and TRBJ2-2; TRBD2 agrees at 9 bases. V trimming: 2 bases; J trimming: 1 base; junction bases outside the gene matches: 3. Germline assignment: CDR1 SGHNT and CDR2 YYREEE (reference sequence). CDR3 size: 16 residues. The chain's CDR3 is CASSFSSGENTGELFF. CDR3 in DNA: TGTGCCAGCAGCTTCTCTAGCGGGGAGAACACCGGGGAGCTGTTTTTT.

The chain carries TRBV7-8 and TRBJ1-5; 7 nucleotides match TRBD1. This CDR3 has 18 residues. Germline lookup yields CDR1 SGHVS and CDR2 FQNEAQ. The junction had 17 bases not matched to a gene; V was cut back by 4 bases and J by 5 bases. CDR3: CASSSSGTARFGHQPQHF. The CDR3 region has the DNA TGTGCCAGCAGCTCCTCCGGGACAGCAAGGTTCGGGCATCAGCCCCAGCATTTT.

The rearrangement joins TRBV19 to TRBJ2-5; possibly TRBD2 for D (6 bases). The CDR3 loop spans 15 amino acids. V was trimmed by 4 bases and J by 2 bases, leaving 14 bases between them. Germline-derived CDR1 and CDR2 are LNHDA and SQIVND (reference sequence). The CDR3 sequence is CASSTGDSAQETQYF. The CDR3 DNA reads TGTGCCAGTAGTACCGGGGACTCGGCACAAGAGACCCAGTACTTC.

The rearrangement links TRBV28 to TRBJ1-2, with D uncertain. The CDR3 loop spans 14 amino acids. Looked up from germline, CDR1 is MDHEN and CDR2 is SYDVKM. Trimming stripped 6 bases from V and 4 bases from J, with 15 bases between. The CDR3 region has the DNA TGTGCCAGCAGATTACAGAAGATCCTCTATGGCTACACCTTC. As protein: CASRLQKILYGYTF.

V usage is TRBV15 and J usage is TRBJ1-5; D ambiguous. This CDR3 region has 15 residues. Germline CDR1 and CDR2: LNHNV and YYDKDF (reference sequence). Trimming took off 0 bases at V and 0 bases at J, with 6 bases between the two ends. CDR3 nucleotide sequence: TGTGCCACCAGCAGAGAGGCCAATAGCAATCAGCCCCAGCATTTT. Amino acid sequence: CATSREANSNQPQHF.